This T cell receptor beta chain was recorded in a study of blood T cells in healthy people across ages. Next came a second PCR, run for 7 to 11 cycles, which used a sample-barcoded 5' primer along with a J-beta primer mix. TCRdb re-analysed the 5' RACE reads in MiXCR, keeping a single row per CDR3 protein. The sample has more than 750,000 distinct CDR3 sequences; around 29% are singletons. The CDR3 length is 15 residues. Germline V gene data show CDR1 as SEHNR and CDR2 as FQNEAQ (reference sequence). J gave up 3 bases and V 5 bases, and 8 bases lay outside the gene matches. The same data also went into a second study, on T cells of mothers and their children.

The V gene is TRBV7-9, the J gene TRBJ2-3, with TRBD2 matching over 7 bases. The TCR originated in a woman between 40 and 55 years old in good health. Material: blood. In nucleotides, the CDR3 is TGTGCCAGCAGCCCCTTGGCGGGAGCTACAGATACGCAGTATTTT. Residues: CASSPLAGATDTQYF.